A selection of T cell receptor beta chains follows, all from one sample in a study of read filtering for tumor transcriptome and immune sequencing. One entry per CDR3 protein, called by TCRdb with MiXCR from the reads. The sample has 62,000 or so distinct CDR3 sequences, 11% to 15% seen once. Material for sequencing was a population of CD138-negative cells sorted from bone marrow. The receptors were gathered from a donor aged 40 or older with multiple myeloma. Both conserved end residues are part of each CDR3. The order of the fields is J gene, V gene, D gene, clone size, CDR3 protein, CDR3 DNA. D genes are given only for firm matches. Clone size is shown for a subset of rows, as once, few, many or a class of expanded clone.

TRBJ2-1 | TRBV27 | NA | many | CASSSIPGLPGIYNEQFF | TGTGCCAGCAGTTCAATCCCGGGCCTACCGGGGATATACAATGAGCAGTTCTTC
TRBJ2-7 | TRBV29-1 | NA | few | CSVETNPGEQYF | TGCAGCGTTGAAACCAATCCCGGTGAGCAGTACTTC
TRBJ2-7 | TRBV29-1 | TRBD2 | many | CSVGISTSGSGEQYF | TGCAGCGTTGGAATTTCGACTAGCGGGAGTGGGGAGCAGTACTTC
TRBJ2-1 | TRBV20-1 | TRBD2 | many | CSARDRLAYHYNEQFF | TGCAGTGCTAGAGACCGACTAGCCTACCACTACAATGAGCAGTTCTTC
TRBJ2-5 | TRBV7-9 | NA | many | CASSSEGRDPETQYF | TGTGCCAGCAGCTCGGAGGGGAGAGACCCAGAGACCCAGTACTTC
TRBJ1-1 | TRBV7-2 | NA | many | CASSSKGMNTEAFF | TGTGCCAGCAGCTCGAAAGGAATGAACACTGAAGCTTTCTTT
TRBJ2-1 | TRBV7-2 | NA | many | CASSGRNEQFF | TGTGCCAGCAGCGGACGAAATGAGCAGTTCTTC
TRBJ1-5 | TRBV11-3 | NA | many | CASSLDENQPQHF | TGTGCCAGCAGCTTAGATGAGAATCAGCCCCAGCATTTT
TRBJ2-5 | TRBV2 | NA | many | CASSELETQYF | TGTGCCAGCAGTGAACTGGAGACCCAGTACTTC
TRBJ2-3 | TRBV29-1 | NA | many | CSVPPLGTDTQYF | TGCAGCGTCCCGCCCCTCGGCACAGATACGCAGTATTTT
TRBJ1-1 | TRBV20-1 | TRBD1 | NA | CSARGQGNGEAFF | TGCAGTGCTAGAGGACAGGGCAACGGTGAAGCTTTCTTT
TRBJ1-5 | TRBV27 | TRBD1 | many | CASSPGDRGRGQPQHF | TGTGCCAGCAGTCCAGGGGACAGGGGGCGAGGTCAGCCCCAGCATTTT
TRBJ2-2 | TRBV12-3/TRBV12-4 | NA | many | CAIRAGGELFF | TGTGCCATCAGGGCGGGCGGGGAGCTGTTTTTT
TRBJ2-1 | TRBV19 | TRBD1 | many | CASRGTGGAYNEQFF | TGTGCCAGTAGAGGCACAGGGGGCGCTTACAATGAGCAGTTCTTC
TRBJ1-4 | TRBV27 | NA | many | CASSDTRAQNEKLFF | TGTGCCAGCAGTGATACCCGGGCACAGAATGAAAAACTGTTTTTT
TRBJ1-2 | TRBV7-9 | NA | NA | CASSLAGGGYTF | TGTGCCAGCAGCTTAGCGGGAGGCGGCTACACCTTC
TRBJ1-5 | TRBV30 | NA | many | CAWAPRGGRGNQPQHF | TGTGCCTGGGCCCCCAGGGGCGGGAGAGGCAATCAGCCCCAGCATTTT
TRBJ1-5 | TRBV6-2/TRBV6-3 | NA | many | CASRERGSNQPQHF | TGTGCCAGCAGGGAAAGGGGAAGCAATCAGCCCCAGCATTTT
TRBJ2-7 | TRBV30 | NA | many | CAWSVNLGGSGEQYF | TGTGCCTGGAGTGTAAATTTAGGGGGGTCCGGCGAGCAGTACTTC
TRBJ1-5 | TRBV20-1 | NA | many | CSARGGGNQPQHF | TGCAGTGCTAGGGGGGGGGGAAATCAGCCCCAGCATTTT